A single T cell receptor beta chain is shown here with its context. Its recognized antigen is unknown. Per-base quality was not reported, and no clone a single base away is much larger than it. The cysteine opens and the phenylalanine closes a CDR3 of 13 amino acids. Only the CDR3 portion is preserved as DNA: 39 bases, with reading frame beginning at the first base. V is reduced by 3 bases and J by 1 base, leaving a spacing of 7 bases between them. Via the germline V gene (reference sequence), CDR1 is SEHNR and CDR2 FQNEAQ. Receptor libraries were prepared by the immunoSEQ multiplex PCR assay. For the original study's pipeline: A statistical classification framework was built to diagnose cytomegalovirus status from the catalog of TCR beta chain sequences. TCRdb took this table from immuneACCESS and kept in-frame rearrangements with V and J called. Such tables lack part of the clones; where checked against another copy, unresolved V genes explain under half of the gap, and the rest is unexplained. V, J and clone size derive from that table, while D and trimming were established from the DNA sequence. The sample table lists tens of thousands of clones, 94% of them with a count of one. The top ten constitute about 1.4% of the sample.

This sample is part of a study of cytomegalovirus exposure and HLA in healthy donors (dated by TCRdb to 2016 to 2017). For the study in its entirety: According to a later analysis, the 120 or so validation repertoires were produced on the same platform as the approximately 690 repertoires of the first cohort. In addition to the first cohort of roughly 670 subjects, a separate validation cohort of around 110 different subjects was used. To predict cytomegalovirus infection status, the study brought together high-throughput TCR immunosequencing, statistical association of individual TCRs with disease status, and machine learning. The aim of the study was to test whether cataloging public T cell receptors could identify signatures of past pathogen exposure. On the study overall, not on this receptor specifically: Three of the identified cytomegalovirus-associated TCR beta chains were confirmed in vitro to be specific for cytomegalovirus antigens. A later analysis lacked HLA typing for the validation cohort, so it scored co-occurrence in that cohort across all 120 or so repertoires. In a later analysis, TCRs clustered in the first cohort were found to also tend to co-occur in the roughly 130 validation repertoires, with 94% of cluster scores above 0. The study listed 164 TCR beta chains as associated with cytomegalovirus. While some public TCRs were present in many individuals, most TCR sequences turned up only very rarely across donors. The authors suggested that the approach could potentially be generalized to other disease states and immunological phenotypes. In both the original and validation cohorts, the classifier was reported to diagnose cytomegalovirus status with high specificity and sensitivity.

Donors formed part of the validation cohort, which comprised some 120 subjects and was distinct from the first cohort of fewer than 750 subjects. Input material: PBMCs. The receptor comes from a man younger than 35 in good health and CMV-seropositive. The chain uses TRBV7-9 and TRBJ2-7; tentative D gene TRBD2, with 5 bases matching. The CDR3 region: CASSFRGSYEQYF. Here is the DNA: TGTGCCAGCAGCTTTCGGGGATCCTACGAGCAGTACTTC.